This TCR beta chain emerged from a study of blood T cell repertoires in COVID-19. Under the authors' procedure: Amplification of reference gene primers was used by the study to estimate nucleated cell counts. Only in-frame clones appear in the TCRdb table, and some are missing; sequencing was by immunoSEQ multiplex PCR. The V and J calls and the clone size are those of that table, but D and trimming were determined from the DNA. The sample lists over 200,000 clones, around 90% occurring once. Trimming cost V 1 base and J 5 bases, with 8 bases left between them. CDR3 length: 13 residues. Germline V lookup: CDR1 SGHVS, CDR2 FQNEAQ.

The rearrangement uses TRBV7-8 and TRBJ1-2; D remains unclear. The sequenced sample consisted of peripheral blood. The TCR originated in a woman between 25 and 40 years old with acute or convalescent COVID-19. In DNA, the CDR3 is TGTGCCAGCAGCTTAGGAGTCTCTTATGGCTACACCTTC. Protein: CASSLGVSYGYTF.